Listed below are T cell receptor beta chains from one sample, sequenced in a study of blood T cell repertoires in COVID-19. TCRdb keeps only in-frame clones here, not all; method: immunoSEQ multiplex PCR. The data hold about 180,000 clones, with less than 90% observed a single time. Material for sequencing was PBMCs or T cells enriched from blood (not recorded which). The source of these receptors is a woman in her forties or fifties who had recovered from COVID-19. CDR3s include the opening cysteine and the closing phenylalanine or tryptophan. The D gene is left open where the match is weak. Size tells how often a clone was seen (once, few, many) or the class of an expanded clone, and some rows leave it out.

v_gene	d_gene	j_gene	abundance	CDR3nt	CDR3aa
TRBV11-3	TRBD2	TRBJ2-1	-	TGTGCCAGCAGCCGGGCGGGACTAGCGGCCTACAATGAGCAGTTCTTC	CASSRAGLAAYNEQFF
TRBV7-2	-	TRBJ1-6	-	TGTGCCAGCAGCTTATTGGGGCTCGGTAATTCACCCCTCCACTTT	CASSLLGLGNSPLHF
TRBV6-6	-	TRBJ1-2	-	TGTGCCAGCAGTTACTCCGGGACACCTAACTATGGCTACACCTTC	CASSYSGTPNYGYTF
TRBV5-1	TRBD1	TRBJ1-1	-	TGCGCCAGCAGCTTCGGACAGGGCACGGAAGCTTTCTTT	CASSFGQGTEAFF
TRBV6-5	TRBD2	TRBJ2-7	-	TGTGCCAGCAGTTACACCTGGACTAGCGTCTCCTACGAGCAGTACTTC	CASSYTWTSVSYEQYF
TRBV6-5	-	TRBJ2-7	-	TGTGCCAGCAGTTACCAGGACAGAACCTACGAGCAGTACTTC	CASSYQDRTYEQYF
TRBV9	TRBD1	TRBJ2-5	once	TGTGCCAGCAGCCTCACAGGGGGCGTAGAGACCCAGTACTTC	CASSLTGGVETQYF
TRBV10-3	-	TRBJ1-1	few	TGTGCCATCAGTGAGTCTGGGCAGGGGAACACTGAAGCTTTCTTT	CAISESGQGNTEAFF
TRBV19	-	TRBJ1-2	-	TGTGCCAGTAGTGCGGACAGCCGAGGGAATGGCTACACCTTC	CASSADSRGNGYTF
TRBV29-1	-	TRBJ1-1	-	TGCAGCGTTGAAAAAAGCGGGGACACTGAAGCTTTCTTT	CSVEKSGDTEAFF
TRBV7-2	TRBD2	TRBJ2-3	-	TGTGCCAGCAGCTTTAGCGGGAGGGGGACAGATACGCAGTATTTT	CASSFSGRGTDTQYF
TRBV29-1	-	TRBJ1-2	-	TGCAGCGTTGAACAGAACTATGGCTACACCTTC	CSVEQNYGYTF
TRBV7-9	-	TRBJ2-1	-	TGTGCCAGCAGCTCACTGGCGGACAGACCGGAGTACAATGAGCAGTTCTTC	CASSSLADRPEYNEQFF
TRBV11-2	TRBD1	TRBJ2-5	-	TGTGCCAGCAGCTCAAGACAGGGTCCGGAGACCCAGTACTTC	CASSSRQGPETQYF
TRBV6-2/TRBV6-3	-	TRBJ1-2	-	TGTGCCAGCAGTAGAGCCCCCCGCCAGGGGATAAAAGGCTACACCTTC	CASSRAPRQGIKGYTF
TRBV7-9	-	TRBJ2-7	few	TGTGCCAGCAGCTTAGTGGCTTACAGGGAGGGAACTCCCTACGAGCAGTACTTC	CASSLVAYREGTPYEQYF
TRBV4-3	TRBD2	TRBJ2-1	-	TGCGCCAGCAGCCAAGATAAGTTTGAAGGACTAGCTCATGAGCAGTTCTTC	CASSQDKFEGLAHEQFF
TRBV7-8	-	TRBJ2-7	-	TGTGCCAGCAGCTTAGCTAGTATCGGCGAGCAGTACTTC	CASSLASIGEQYF
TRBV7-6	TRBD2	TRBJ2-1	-	TGTGCCAGCAGCCTTCTTGCGGGAGCAAACAATGAGCAGTTCTTC	CASSLLAGANNEQFF
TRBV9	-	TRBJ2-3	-	TGTGCCAGCAGCGGCCACAGGGCAGATACGCAGTATTTT	CASSGHRADTQYF
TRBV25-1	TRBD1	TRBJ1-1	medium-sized	TGTGCCAGCAGTGAGGTGAGCGGGACAGGGGAAAGATGGACTGAAGCTTTCTTT	CASSEVSGTGERWTEAFF
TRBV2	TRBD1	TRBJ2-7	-	TGTGCCAGCAGTGTGGCGGACAGGGGATACGAGCAGTACTTC	CASSVADRGYEQYF
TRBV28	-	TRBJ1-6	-	TGTGCCAGCAGCCTAGGGGGACAAGGGAATTCACCCCTCCACTTT	CASSLGGQGNSPLHF
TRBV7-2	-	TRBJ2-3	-	TGTGCCAGCAGCTTACGGTCCACTAGCACAGATACGCAGTATTTT	CASSLRSTSTDTQYF
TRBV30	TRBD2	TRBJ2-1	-	TGTGCCTGGAGTTGGGTAGCGGGAGGGAATAGTAGCTCCTACAATGAGCAGTTCTTC	CAWSWVAGGNSSSYNEQFF
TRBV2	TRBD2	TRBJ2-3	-	TGTGCCAGCAGTGTGGTAGCGGGAGTACCAGATACGCAGTATTTT	CASSVVAGVPDTQYF